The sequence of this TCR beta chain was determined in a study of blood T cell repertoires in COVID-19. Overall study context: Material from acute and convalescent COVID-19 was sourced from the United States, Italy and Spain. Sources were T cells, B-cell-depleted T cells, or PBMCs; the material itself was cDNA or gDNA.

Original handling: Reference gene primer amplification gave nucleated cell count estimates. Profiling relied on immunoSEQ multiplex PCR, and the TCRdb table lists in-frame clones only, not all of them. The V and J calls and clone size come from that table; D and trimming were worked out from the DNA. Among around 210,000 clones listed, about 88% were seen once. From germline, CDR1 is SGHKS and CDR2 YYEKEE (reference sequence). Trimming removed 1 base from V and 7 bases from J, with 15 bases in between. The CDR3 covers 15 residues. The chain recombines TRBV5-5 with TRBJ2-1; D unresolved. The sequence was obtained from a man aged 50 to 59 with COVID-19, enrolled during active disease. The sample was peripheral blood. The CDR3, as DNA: TGTGCCAGCAGCTTGATCCTAGGTGGGTGGAATGAGCAGTTCTTC. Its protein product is CASSLILGGWNEQFF.